Only one count was recorded for the clone carrying this T cell receptor (beta chain). The data belong to a study of tumor-infiltrating lymphocytes in primary liver carcinoma. Study-level information: The study enrolled male and female patients aged 30 to 69 years. Samples yielded about 3.65 to 8 million productive TCRbeta reads, similar across tissue types.

TCR beta cDNA was reverse-transcribed from around 0.55 ug of total RNA. The reaction used a constant-region primer and ProtoScript II reverse transcriptase. Employing slightly modified ARM-PCR, three nested multiplex PCR rounds were run, and these gave rise to the TCR beta libraries. For around 11 cycles apiece, the opening two PCR rounds ran with TRBV1-TRBV30 forward primers and a C-beta reverse primer. TCRdb analysed the multiplex PCR reads with MiXCR anew, one entry per CDR3 protein. The sample has roughly 200,000 distinct CDR3 sequences, approximately 80% seen once; the top ten hold approximately 18%. Co-extraction of both nucleic acids (RNA and DNA) used roughly 18-32 mg of unsorted bulk tissue. Surgery removed the patients' primary liver carcinoma. Per tumor, sampling covered five separate regions. Trimming removed 1 base from V and 2 bases from J, with 6 bases in between. CDR1 is SGHDN, CDR2 FVKESK, per germline. This CDR3 is built from 15 residues.

The gene calls are TRBV14 and TRBJ2-6, with unresolved D. The TCR originated in a man aged 40-55 years with primary liver carcinoma and hepatitis B virus infection. The sequencing input was tumor tissue from primary liver carcinoma. DNA of the CDR3: TGTGCCAGCAGCCAAGGCGTAACTGGGGCCAACGTCCTGACTTTC. Translating gives CASSQGVTGANVLTF.